The T cell receptor (beta chain) under discussion was sequenced for a study of early T cells in non-severe SARS-CoV-2 infection. Study background: Sequencing was performed on bulk RNA from unsorted whole blood, leaving chains unpaired.

Individual cDNA molecules were tagged with unique molecular identifiers, the study reported. TCRdb reprocessed the 5' RACE reads via MiXCR and lists one record per CDR3 protein. This table holds 34,000 or so distinct CDR3 sequences, over 8.5% found once. Details on this clonotype: Its matching antigen is unknown.

From germline, CDR1 is SGHVS and CDR2 FQNEAQ. Trimming removed 5 bases at V and 5 bases at J, with 14 bases between. The CDR3 has 14 amino acids. Points from the study as a whole: Reliance on VDJdb matching favored anti-spike CD8 responses; private and CD4 specificities were missed.

The sequencing input was whole blood. This TCR came from an adult who was a healthcare worker with PCR-confirmed SARS-CoV-2 infection or an uninfected control (not recorded which). The V and J genes are TRBV7-8 and TRBJ2-3; possibly TRBD1 or TRBD2 for D (5 bases each). In DNA, the CDR3 is TGTGCCAGCAGCCCCTTTGGGGGTCTAGATACGCAGTATTTT. Its protein product is CASSPFGGLDTQYF.